The clone carrying this T cell receptor beta chain showed up just a few times. This entry belongs to a study of blood T cell repertoires in COVID-19. Study details: The samples span acute and convalescent COVID-19 from the United States, Italy and Spain. PBMCs, B-cell-depleted T cells, or T cells were the source of the cDNA or gDNA that made up the material.

What the recovered Cohort 3 donors had was two negative PCRs, clearance, or symptom resolution. Germline CDR1 reads LNHDA; CDR2 reads SQIVND (reference sequence). The CDR3 totals 16 residues. Trimming shortened V by 5 bases and J by 0 bases, and 13 bases separated the two germline ends. In the study's own analysis: The authors estimated nucleated cell counts from reference gene primer amplification. Method: immunoSEQ multiplex PCR; TCRdb's copy keeps in-frame clones and lacks some. That table supplies the V and J calls and clone size; D and trimming were determined from the DNA. Of around 370,000 clones listed, more than 75% were seen once; the top ten hold less than 1.5%.

The J gene is TRBJ2-2, the V gene TRBV19; TRBD1 might be the D (6 bases). Source material: PBMCs or T cells enriched from blood (not recorded which). This clonotype originated in a woman younger than 35 who had recovered from COVID-19. The CDR3 spells CASSFAGTSNTGELFF. The CDR3 DNA is TGTGCCAGTAGTTTCGCCGGGACATCGAACACCGGGGAGCTGTTTTTT. Supplemented by reference TRBV19 and TRBJ2-2, the full variable domain reads DGGITQSPKYLFRKEGQNVTLSCEQNLNHDAMYWYRQDPGQGLRLIYYSQIVNDFQKGDIAEGYSVSREKKESFPLTVTSAQKNPTAFYLCASSFAGTSNTGELFFGEGSRLTVL.